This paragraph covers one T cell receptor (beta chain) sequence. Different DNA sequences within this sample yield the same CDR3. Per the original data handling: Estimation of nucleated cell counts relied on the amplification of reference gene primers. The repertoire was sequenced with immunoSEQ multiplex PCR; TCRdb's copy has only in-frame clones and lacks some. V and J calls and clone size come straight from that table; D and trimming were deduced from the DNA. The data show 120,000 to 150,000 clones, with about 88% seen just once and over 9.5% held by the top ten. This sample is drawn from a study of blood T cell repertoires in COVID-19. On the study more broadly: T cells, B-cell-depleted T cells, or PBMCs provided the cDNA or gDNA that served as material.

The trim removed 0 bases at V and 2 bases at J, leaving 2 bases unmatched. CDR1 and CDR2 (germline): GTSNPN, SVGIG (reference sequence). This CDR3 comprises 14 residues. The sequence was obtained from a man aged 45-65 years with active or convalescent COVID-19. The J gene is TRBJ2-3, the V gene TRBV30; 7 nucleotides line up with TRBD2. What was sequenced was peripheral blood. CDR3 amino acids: CAWSVGGITDTQYF. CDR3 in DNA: TGTGCCTGGAGTGTGGGGGGGATCACAGATACGCAGTATTTT. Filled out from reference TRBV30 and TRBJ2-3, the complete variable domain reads SQTIHQWPATLVQPVGSPLSLECTVEGTSNPNLYWYRQAAGRGLQLLFYSVGIGQISSEVPQNLSASRPQDRQFILSSKKLLLSDSGFYLCAWSVGGITDTQYFGPGTRLTVL.